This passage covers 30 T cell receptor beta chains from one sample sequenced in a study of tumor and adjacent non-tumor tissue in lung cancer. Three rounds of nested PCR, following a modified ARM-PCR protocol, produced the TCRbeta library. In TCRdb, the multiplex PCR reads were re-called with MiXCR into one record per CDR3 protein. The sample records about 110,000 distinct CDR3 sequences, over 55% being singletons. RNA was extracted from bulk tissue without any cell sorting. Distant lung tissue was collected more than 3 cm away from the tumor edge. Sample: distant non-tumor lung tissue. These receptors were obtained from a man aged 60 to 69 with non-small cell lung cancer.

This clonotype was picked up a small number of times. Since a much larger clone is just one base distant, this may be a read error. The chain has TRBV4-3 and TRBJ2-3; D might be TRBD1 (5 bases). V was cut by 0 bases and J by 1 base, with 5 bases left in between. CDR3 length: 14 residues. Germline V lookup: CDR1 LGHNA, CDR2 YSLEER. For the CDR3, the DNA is TGCGCCAGCAGCCAAGACAGGGGCACAGATACGCAGTATTTT. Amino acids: CASSQDRGTDTQYF.

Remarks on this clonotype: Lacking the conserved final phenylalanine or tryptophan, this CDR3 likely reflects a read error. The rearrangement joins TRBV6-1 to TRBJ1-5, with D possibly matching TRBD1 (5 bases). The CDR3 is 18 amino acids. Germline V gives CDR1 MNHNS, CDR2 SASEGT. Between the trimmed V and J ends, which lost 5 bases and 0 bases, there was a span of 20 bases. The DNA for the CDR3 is TGTGCCAGCAGTCAAAACCCTGGACGGGGGTATAGCAATCAGCCCCAGCATTAT. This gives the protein CASSQNPGRGYSNQPQHY.

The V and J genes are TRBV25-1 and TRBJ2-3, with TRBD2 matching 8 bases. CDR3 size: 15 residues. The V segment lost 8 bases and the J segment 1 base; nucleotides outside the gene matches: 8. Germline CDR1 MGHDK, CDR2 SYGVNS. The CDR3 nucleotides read TGTGCCAGCGGTACAGCGGGGGAGGGCACAGATACGCAGTATTTT. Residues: CASGTAGEGTDTQYF.

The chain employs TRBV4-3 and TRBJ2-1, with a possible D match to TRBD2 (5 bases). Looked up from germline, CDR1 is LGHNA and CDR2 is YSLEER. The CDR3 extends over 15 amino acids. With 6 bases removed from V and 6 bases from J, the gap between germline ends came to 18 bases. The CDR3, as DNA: TGCGCCAGCAGTGAGAGTCTGGGAGCGGTCAATGAGCAGTTCTTC. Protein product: CASSESLGAVNEQFF.

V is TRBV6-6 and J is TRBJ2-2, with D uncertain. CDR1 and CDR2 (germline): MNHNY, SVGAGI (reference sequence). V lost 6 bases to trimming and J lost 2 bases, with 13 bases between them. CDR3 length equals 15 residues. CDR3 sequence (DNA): TGTGCCAGCAGACCGACATGGGTAAACACCGGGGAGCTGTTTTTT. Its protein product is CASRPTWVNTGELFF.

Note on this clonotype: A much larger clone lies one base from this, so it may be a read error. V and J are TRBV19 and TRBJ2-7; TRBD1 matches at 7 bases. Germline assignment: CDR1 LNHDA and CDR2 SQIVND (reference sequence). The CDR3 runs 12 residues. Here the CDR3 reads CVSDAGGYEQYF. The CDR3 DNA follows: TGTGTCAGTGATGCAGGGGGCTACGAGCAGTACTTC. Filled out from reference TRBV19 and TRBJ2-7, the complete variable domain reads DGGITQSPKYLFRKEGQNVTLSCEQNLNHDAMYWYRQDPGQGLRLIYYSQIVNDFQKGDIAEGYSVSREKKESFPLTVTSAQKNPTAFYLCVSDAGGYEQYFGPGTRLTVT.

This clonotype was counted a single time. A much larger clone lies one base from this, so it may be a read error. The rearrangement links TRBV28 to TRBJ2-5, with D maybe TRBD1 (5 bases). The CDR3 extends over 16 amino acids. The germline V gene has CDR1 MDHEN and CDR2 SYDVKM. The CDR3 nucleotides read TGTACCAGCAGCTCTAATAAGGGGTCTGGGAAAGAGACCCAGTACTTC. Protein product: CTSSSNKGSGKETQYF.

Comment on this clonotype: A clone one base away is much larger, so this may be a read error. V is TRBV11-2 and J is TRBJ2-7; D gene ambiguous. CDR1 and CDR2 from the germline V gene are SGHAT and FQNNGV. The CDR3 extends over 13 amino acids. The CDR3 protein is CVSSLLHTYEQYF. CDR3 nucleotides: TGTGTCAGCAGCTTACTCCATACCTACGAGCAGTACTTC.

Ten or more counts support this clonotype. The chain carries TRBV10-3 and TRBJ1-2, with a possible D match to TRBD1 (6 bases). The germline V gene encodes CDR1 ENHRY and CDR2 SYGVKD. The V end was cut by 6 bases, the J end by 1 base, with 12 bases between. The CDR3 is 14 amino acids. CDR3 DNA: TGTGCCATCAGCCCAGGACAGCTTAACTATGGCTACACCTTC. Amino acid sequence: CAISPGQLNYGYTF.

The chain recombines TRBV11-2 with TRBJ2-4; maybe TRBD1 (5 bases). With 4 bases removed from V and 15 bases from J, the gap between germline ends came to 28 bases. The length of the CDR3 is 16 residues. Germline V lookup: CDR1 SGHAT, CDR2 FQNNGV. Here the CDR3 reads CASSSSGRVTKNIRYF. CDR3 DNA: TGTGCCAGCAGCTCGTCGGGCAGGGTGACCAAAAACATCCGGTACTTC.

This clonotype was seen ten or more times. This CDR3 is CSVPGTSGIRTQYF. In DNA form, the CDR3 reads TGCAGCGTTCCCGGGACTAGCGGGATCAGGACCCAGTACTTC. The chain has TRBV29-1 and TRBJ2-5, with 13 bases aligning to TRBD2. Unmatched junction bases numbered 7, after V lost 5 bases and J lost 7 bases. The CDR3 has 14 residues. Germline V gives CDR1 SQVTM, CDR2 ANQGSEA.

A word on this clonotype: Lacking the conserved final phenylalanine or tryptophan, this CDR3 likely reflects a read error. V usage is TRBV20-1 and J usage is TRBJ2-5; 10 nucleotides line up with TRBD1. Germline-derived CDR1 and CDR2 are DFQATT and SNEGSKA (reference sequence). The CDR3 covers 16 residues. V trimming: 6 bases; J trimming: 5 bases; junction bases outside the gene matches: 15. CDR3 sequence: CSASPWDRGTKETQYL. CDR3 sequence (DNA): TGCAGTGCCTCACCATGGGACAGGGGTACCAAGGAGACCCAGTACTTA.

Here the CDR3 DNA reads TGTGCCAGCAGTTTAAAGGGGGTCACGCAGTATTTT. Translated, it gives CASSLKGVTQYF. The gene calls are TRBV27 and TRBJ2-3; the D gene is possibly TRBD1 (6 bases). The CDR3 length is 12 residues. V lost 2 bases to trimming and J lost 9 bases, with 9 bases between them. CDR1 is MNHEY, CDR2 SMNVEV, per germline (reference sequence).

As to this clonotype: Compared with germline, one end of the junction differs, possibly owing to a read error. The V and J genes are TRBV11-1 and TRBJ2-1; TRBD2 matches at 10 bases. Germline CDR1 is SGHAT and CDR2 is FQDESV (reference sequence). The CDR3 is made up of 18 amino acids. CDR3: CAGRGTLSGRVHYNEQFF. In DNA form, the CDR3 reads TGTGCCGGCAGGGGTACCCTAAGCGGGAGGGTCCACTACAATGAGCAGTTCTTC.

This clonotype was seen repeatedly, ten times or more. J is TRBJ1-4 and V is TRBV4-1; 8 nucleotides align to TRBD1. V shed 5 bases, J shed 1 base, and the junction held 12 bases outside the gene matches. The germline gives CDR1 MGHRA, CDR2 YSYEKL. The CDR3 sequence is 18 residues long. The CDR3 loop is CASSSQGAGGRTNEKLFF. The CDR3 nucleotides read TGCGCCAGCAGCTCCCAAGGGGCAGGGGGCAGAACTAATGAAAAACTGTTTTTT.

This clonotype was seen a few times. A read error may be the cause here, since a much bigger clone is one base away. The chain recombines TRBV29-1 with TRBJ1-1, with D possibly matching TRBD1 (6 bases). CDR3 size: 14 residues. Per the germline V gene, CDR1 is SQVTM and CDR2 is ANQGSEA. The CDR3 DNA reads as TGCAGCGTTGAGAAGAGGGGGACTAACACTGAAGCTTACTTT. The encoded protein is CSVEKRGTNTEAYF.

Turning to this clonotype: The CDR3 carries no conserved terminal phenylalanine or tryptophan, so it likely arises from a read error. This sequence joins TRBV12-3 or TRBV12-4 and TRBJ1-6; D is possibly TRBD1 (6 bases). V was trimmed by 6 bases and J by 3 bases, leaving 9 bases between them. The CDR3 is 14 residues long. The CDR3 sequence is CASRLDSYNSPLHI. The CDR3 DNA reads TGTGCCAGCAGATTGGACAGCTATAATTCACCCCTCCACATT.

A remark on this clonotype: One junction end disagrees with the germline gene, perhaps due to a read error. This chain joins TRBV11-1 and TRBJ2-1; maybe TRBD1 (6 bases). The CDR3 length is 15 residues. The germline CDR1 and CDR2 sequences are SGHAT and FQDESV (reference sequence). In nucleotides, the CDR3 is TGTACCATCAGCTTAGCCAGACAGGTTCGCAATGAGCAGTTCTTT. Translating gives CTISLARQVRNEQFF.

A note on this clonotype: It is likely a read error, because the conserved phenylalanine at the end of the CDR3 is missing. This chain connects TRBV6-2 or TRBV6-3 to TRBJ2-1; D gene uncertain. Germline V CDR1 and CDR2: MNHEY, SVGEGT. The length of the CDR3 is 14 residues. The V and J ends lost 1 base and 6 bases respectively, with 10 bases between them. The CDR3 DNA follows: TGTGCCAGCAGTTACTTACAGATGTCCAATGAGCAGTTCCTC. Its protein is CASSYLQMSNEQFL.

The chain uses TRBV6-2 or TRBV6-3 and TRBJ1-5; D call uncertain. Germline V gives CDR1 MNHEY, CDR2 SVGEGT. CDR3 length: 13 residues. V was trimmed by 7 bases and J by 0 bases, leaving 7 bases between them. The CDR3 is CASNYHSNQPQHF. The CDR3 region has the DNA TGTGCCAGCAATTATCATAGCAATCAGCCCCAGCATTTT.

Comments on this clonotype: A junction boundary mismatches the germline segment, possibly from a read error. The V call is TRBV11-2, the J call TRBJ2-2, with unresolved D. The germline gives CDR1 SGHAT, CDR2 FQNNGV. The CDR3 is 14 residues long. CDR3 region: CASSLDSRTVELFF. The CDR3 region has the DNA TGTGCCAGCAGCTTAGATTCGCGGACCGTGGAGCTGTTTTTT.

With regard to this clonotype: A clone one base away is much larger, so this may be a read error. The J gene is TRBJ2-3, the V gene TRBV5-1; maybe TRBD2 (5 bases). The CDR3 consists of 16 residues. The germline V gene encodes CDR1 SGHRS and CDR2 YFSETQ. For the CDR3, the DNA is TGCGCCAGCATCTTGGACCTAGCTTCGGGCACAGATACGCAGTATTTT. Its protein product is CASILDLASGTDTQYF. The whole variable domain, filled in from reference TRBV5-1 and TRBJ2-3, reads KAGVTQTPRYLIKTRGQQVTLSCSPISGHRSVSWYQQTPGQGLQFLFEYFSETQRNKGNFPGRFSGRQFSNSRSEMNVSTLELGDSALYLCASILDLASGTDTQYFGPGTRLTVL.

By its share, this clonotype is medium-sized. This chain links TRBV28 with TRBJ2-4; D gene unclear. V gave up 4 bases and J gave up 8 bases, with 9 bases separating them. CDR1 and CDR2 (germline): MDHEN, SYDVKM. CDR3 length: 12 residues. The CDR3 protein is CASSSRTYIQYF. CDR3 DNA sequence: TGTGCCAGCAGTTCCCGGACCTACATTCAGTACTTC.

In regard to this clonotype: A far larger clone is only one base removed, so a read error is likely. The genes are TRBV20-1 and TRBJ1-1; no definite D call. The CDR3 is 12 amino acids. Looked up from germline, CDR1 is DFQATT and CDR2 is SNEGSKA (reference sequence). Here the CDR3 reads CSARDPLGEDFF. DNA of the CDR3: TGCAGTGCTAGAGATCCCCTGGGTGAAGATTTCTTT.

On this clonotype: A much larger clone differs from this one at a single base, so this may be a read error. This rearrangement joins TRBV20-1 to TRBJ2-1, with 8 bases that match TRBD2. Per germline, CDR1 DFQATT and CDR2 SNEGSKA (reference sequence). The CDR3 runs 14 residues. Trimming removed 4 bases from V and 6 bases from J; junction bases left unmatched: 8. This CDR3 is CSANHGGAANEQFF. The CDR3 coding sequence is TGCAGTGCTAACCACGGGGGGGCCGCCAATGAGCAGTTCTTC.

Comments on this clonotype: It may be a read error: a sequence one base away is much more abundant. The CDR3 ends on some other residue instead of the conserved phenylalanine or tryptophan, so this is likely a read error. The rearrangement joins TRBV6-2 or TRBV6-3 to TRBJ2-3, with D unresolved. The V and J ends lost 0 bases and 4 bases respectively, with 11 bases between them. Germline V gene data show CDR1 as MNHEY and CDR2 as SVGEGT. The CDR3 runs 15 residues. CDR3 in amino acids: CASSYSMDTADTQYL. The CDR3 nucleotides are TGTGCCAGCAGTTACTCGATGGATACCGCAGATACGCAGTATCTT.

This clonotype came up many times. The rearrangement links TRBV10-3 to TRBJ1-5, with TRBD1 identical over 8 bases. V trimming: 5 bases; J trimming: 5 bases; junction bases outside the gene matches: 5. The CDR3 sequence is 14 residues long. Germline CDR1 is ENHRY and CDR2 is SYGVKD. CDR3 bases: TGTGCCATCAGTAAGACAGGGGTGGATCAGCCCCAGCATTTT. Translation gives CAISKTGVDQPQHF.

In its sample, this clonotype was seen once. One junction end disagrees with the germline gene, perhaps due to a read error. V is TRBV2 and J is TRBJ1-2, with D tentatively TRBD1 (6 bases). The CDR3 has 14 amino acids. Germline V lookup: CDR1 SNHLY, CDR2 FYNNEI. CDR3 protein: CASSEQGTNYGYAF. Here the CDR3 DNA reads TGTGCCAGCAGTGAGCAGGGGACTAACTATGGCTACGCCTTT.

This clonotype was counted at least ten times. CDR3 in amino acids: CASSQEVGRVTGELFF. The CDR3 coding sequence is TGCGCCAGCAGCCAAGAAGTGGGCAGGGTAACCGGGGAGCTGTTTTTT. The gene calls are TRBV4-3 and TRBJ2-2; possible D gene TRBD1, 5 bases. V was pared by 0 bases and J by 5 bases, with 13 bases between. Germline values: CDR1 LGHNA, CDR2 YSLEER. This CDR3 region has 16 residues.

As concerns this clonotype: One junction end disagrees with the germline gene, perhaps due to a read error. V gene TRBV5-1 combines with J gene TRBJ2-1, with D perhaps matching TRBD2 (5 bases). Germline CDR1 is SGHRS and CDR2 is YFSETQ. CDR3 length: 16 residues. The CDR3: CASSLEVPQSYNEQFF. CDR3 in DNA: TGTGCCAGCAGCTTGGAGGTCCCTCAGTCCTACAATGAGCAGTTCTTC. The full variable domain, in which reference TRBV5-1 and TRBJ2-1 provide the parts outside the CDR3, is KAGVTQTPRYLIKTRGQQVTLSCSPISGHRSVSWYQQTPGQGLQFLFEYFSETQRNKGNFPGRFSGRQFSNSRSEMNVSTLELGDSALYLCASSLEVPQSYNEQFFGPGTRLTVL.